Listed below are T cell receptor beta chains from one sample, sequenced in a study of OX40 agonist ivuxolimab in advanced cancers. Some clones are missing from TCRdb's copy, which holds only in-frame ones; the method was immunoSEQ multiplex PCR. The table has some 44,000 clones, roughly 80% seen once. This specimen consisted of CD4+ or CD8+ T cells sorted from blood, obtained in a trial of the OX40 agonist ivuxolimab. All receptors come from an adult with an advanced solid tumor such as melanoma, head and neck, liver or kidney cancer. Each CDR3 is given with its conserved first and last residue. D genes are given only for firm matches. Expanded clones get a size class; other rows say once, few or many, or leave the size out.

v_call	j_call	d_call	clone_size	cdr3_nt	cdr3_aa
TRBV2	TRBJ2-7	.	once	TGTGCCAGCAGCCCTAAGTACGAGCAGTACTTC	CASSPKYEQYF
TRBV28	TRBJ2-3	.	few	TGTGCCAGCAGTGGCCGGTCAGGGTTGGGTCATTTGGATACGCAGTATTTT	CASSGRSGLGHLDTQYF
TRBV5-1	TRBJ1-2	.	medium-sized	TGCGCCAGCAGCTCAACGACAGCCTTCTATGGCTACACCTTC	CASSSTTAFYGYTF
TRBV7-9	TRBJ1-4	.	once	TGTGCCAGCAGCTTACGTTCCCAGAATGAAAAACTGTTTTTT	CASSLRSQNEKLFF
TRBV5-5	TRBJ2-7	.	.	TGTGCCAGCAGCTTGGAGATGATAAACCGGGGAGAGCAGTACTTC	CASSLEMINRGEQYF
TRBV6-5	TRBJ1-3	.	.	TGTGCCAGCAGTTCGACAGTGATCTCTGGAAACACCATATATTTT	CASSSTVISGNTIYF
TRBV18	TRBJ1-3	TRBD1	medium-sized	TGTGCCAGCTCACCGGGGACAGTTGAAGGAAACACCATATATTTT	CASSPGTVEGNTIYF
TRBV15	TRBJ1-4	.	.	TGTGCCACCAGCAGAGGGACCGTTCCGTTTTTT	CATSRGTVPFF
TRBV19	TRBJ1-2	.	.	TGTGCCAGTACCCCGCCCCACTTCTATGGCTACACCTTC	CASTPPHFYGYTF
TRBV9	TRBJ2-7	TRBD1	.	TGTGCCAGCAGCGTCTCAACAGGGGAAGGCTACGAGCAGTACTTC	CASSVSTGEGYEQYF
TRBV6-5	TRBJ2-1	.	.	TGTGCCAGCAGTTCCGGGACTCTTTACAATGAGCAGTTCTTC	CASSSGTLYNEQFF
TRBV4-2	TRBJ1-5	.	once	TGTGCCAGCAGCCAAGATCCAGGGAATAGCAATCAGCCCCAGCATTTT	CASSQDPGNSNQPQHF
TRBV30	TRBJ2-5	.	once	TGTGCCTGGACCACGGGGGTGGAAGAGACCCAGTACTTC	CAWTTGVEETQYF
TRBV2	TRBJ2-7	TRBD2	medium-sized	TGTGCCAGCAGAACAGGACTAGCGGGCGGCTACGAGCAGTACTTC	CASRTGLAGGYEQYF
TRBV19	TRBJ2-5	TRBD1	.	TGTGCCAGTAGTACCAAGCCGGGACAGAAAGTCCAAGAGACCCAGTACTTC	CASSTKPGQKVQETQYF
TRBV19	TRBJ1-1	.	.	TGTGCCAGTAGTATAGATCAAGACATCCACAAAGCTTTCTTT	CASSIDQDIHKAFF
TRBV6-6	TRBJ2-7	.	.	TGTGCCAGCAGTATCGGGCTTCCGAGTGATGAGCAGTACTTC	CASSIGLPSDEQYF
TRBV5-4	TRBJ2-7	TRBD2	.	TGTGCCAGCAGCTCCGCCGGGCTAGCGGCCTACGAGCAGTACTTC	CASSSAGLAAYEQYF
TRBV7-2	TRBJ2-7	TRBD2	.	TGTGCCAGCAGCTCCGGACTAGCGGGGCAAGAGCAGTACTTC	CASSSGLAGQEQYF
TRBV28	TRBJ1-2	.	.	TGTGCCAGCAGTTTACTTCTTTATGGCTACACCTTC	CASSLLLYGYTF
TRBV7-2	TRBJ1-5	.	.	TGTGCCAGCAGCGCCTCAATACAGGGCAATCAGCCCCAGCATTTT	CASSASIQGNQPQHF
TRBV18	TRBJ2-2	.	once	TGTGCCAGCTCACCCGGCAGGGTCGACACCGGGGAGCTGTTTTTT	CASSPGRVDTGELFF
TRBV6-5	TRBJ1-5	.	.	TGTGCCAGCATGCTTGGACAGAATAGCAATCAGCCCCAGCATTTT	CASMLGQNSNQPQHF
TRBV19	TRBJ2-2	.	.	TGTGCCAGTCAGCCCGGGACGGTCAACACCGGGGAGCTGTTTTTT	CASQPGTVNTGELFF
TRBV11-3	TRBJ2-1	.	few	TGTGCCAGCAGCTTAGATCCAACCTCCCGTGAGCAGTTCTTC	CASSLDPTSREQFF